A selection of T cell receptor beta chains follows, all from one sample in a study of CD8+CD57+ T cells in acquired aplastic anemia. Each CDR3 protein gets one entry after TCRdb re-called the reads with MiXCR. The top ten clones hold around 0.82% of a sample with under 500,000 distinct CDR3 sequences, 25% to 40% of them seen once. Sequenced sample: sorted CD4+, CD8+, or CD8+CD57+ T cells (not recorded which) from PBMCs. These receptors all stem from a human donor with aplastic anemia. The conserved cysteine and the conserved F or W are not part of the CDR3 here. The D gene is left open where the match is weak.

j_gene,len,d_gene,v_gene,CDR3aa
TRBJ2-5,11,.,TRBV10-3,ASSTDRQETQY
TRBJ2-1,13,TRBD2,TRBV24-1,ATEGASGSYNEQF
TRBJ2-2,12,.,TRBV2,ASSHRGALGELF
TRBJ1-6,13,.,TRBV9,ASSVTPGHSSPLH
TRBJ2-7,14,TRBD1,TRBV15,ATSRDPTGGLYEQY
TRBJ2-7,13,TRBD1,TRBV4-2,ASSQEQGQSYEQY
TRBJ1-6,13,TRBD1,TRBV11-2,ASSFVGTGCSPLH
TRBJ2-7,11,TRBD1,TRBV27,ASSRDREGEQY
TRBJ2-7,15,.,TRBV4-2,ASSQEGGTGSNYEQY
TRBJ1-1,14,.,TRBV5-1,ASSLNGVFTYTEAF
TRBJ2-7,12,.,TRBV3-1,ASSRDVRTYEQY
TRBJ1-2,12,.,TRBV6-1,ASRGQGPFYGYT
TRBJ1-5,11,.,TRBV27,ASSFNEDQPQH
TRBJ1-5,11,.,TRBV15,ATSRQSNQPQH
TRBJ2-7,12,.,TRBV4-3,ASSPAVRSSEQY
TRBJ2-1,14,TRBD1,TRBV25-1,ASSEGGTGGYNEQF
TRBJ1-5,14,TRBD1,TRBV27,ASRQTGTNSNQPQH
TRBJ1-1,15,.,TRBV25-1,ASTSSRVDIMNTEAF
TRBJ2-7,12,TRBD2,TRBV2,ASSLTSGAYEQY
TRBJ1-1,10,TRBD1,TRBV5-6,ASSLGTGEAF
TRBJ1-6,13,.,TRBV7-9,ASSLGSSYNSPLH
TRBJ1-2,13,.,TRBV9,ASSVDRRHNYGYT
TRBJ2-5,12,.,TRBV7-8,ASSLARDFRYGY
TRBJ2-5,12,.,TRBV27,ASSARTPQETQY
TRBJ2-7,11,.,TRBV12-3/TRBV12-4,ASGSLTPYEQY
TRBJ1-6,11,TRBD1,TRBV6-1,ASIEDRASPLH
TRBJ1-3,13,.,TRBV7-2,ASSLLGAGGNTIY
TRBJ2-2,13,TRBD1,TRBV11-1,ASRTQGAGTGELF
TRBJ2-1,12,TRBD2,TRBV20-1,SPSSAGGTLEQF
TRBJ2-1,11,.,TRBV7-8,ASSFDSYNEQF
TRBJ2-7,13,.,TRBV30,AWSVGATHRNEQY
TRBJ2-2,13,TRBD2,TRBV5-1,ASSWGREDTGELF
TRBJ2-2,13,.,TRBV9,ASSATEGGTGELF
TRBJ2-7,16,.,TRBV7-3,ASSPPISLQGSHYEQY
TRBJ2-1,15,TRBD2,TRBV14,ASSQSSSGRANNEQF
TRBJ2-1,14,.,TRBV10-2,ASSESAASPRDEQF
TRBJ2-1,15,TRBD1,TRBV12-3/TRBV12-4,ASSFAPGQGPFYEQF
TRBJ2-7,14,.,TRBV12-3/TRBV12-4,ASTNRGLPSSGEQY
TRBJ2-5,13,TRBD2,TRBV5-1,ASSFSGRNGETQY
TRBJ2-5,12,.,TRBV13,ASSVVSGKETQY
TRBJ1-5,12,.,TRBV19,AISEPGRRQPQH
TRBJ2-7,14,TRBD1,TRBV11-1,ASSSVLTGGSYEQY
TRBJ2-2,12,.,TRBV3-1,ASSHPSGAGELF